This T cell receptor (beta chain) was recovered during a study of a mutant IDH1 vaccine in newly diagnosed glioma. Time point noted: baseline, week 1 (first vaccination visit). Treatment: pre-vaccination baseline after standard-of-care therapy. Trimming left V 3 bases short and J 0 bases short, with 3 bases between. Germline-derived CDR1 and CDR2 are SQVTM and ANQGSEA. This CDR3 has 13 amino acids. TCRdb's copy holds only in-frame clones and misses some; the assay was immunoSEQ multiplex PCR. The sample lists approximately 88,000 clones, around three quarters occurring once. This clone was recorded only once. No antigen is known for it. Study findings and constraints: Top peripheral T cell clonotype shifts appeared unrelated to pseudoprogression.

The receptor's source is a man aged 35 to 55 with glioma. The input for sequencing was PBMCs, taken from a glioma patient treated with radiotherapy, temozolomide or both. This chain joins TRBV29-1 and TRBJ2-6, with D unclear. This CDR3 is CSVEDSGANVLTF. The CDR3 DNA reads as TGCAGCGTTGAGGACTCTGGGGCCAACGTCCTGACTTTC.